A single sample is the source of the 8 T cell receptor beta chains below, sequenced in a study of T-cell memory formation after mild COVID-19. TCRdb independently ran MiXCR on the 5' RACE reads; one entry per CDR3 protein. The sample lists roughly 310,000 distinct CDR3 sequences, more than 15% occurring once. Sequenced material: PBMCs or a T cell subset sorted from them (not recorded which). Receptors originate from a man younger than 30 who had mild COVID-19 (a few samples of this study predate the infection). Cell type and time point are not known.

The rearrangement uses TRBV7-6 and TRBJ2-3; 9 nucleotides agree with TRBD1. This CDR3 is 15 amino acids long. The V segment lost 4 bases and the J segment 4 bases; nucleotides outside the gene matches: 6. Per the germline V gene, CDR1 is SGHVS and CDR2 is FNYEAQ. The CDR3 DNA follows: TGTGCCAGCAGCTCGGGACAGGGAGGTTCAGATACGCAGTATTTT. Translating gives CASSSGQGGSDTQYF.

CDR3: CASSSDRDYNEQFF. CDR3 nucleotide sequence: TGTGCCAGCAGCTCGGACAGGGACTACAATGAGCAGTTCTTC. This rearrangement joins TRBV6-2 or TRBV6-3 to TRBJ2-1, with TRBD1 matching over 8 bases. V lost 6 bases and J lost 3; bases outside the gene matches: 4. The V gene's germline CDR1 is MNHEY and CDR2 SVGEGT. The CDR3 has 14 residues.

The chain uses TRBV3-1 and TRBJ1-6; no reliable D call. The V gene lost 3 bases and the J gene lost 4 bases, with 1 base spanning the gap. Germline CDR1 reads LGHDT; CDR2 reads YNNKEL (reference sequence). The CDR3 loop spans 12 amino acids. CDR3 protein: CASSHYNSPLHF. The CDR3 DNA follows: TGTGCCAGCAGCCATTATAATTCACCCCTCCACTTT.

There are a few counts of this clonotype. The CDR3 region has the DNA TGTGCCAGCAGTGAAGCGCTTCGCAGCAATCAGCCCCAGCATTTT. Its protein is CASSEALRSNQPQHF. V gene TRBV2 combines with J gene TRBJ1-5; D is undetermined. V was shortened by 0 bases and J by 1 base, with 7 bases between the two germline ends. The V gene's germline CDR1 is SNHLY and CDR2 FYNNEI. The CDR3 totals 15 residues. The full variable domain, completed using reference TRBV2 and TRBJ1-5, is EPEVTQTPSHQVTQMGQEVILRCVPISNHLYFYWYRQILGQKVEFLVSFYNNEISEKSEIFDDQFSVERPDGSNFTLKIRSTKLEDSAMYFCASSEALRSNQPQHFGDGTRLSIL.

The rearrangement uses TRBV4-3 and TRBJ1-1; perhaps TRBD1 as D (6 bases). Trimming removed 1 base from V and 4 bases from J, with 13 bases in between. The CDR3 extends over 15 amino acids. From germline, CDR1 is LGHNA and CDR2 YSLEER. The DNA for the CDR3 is TGCGCCAGCAGCCAAGGGCAGGGGTCGGGCACTGAAGCTTTCTTT. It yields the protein CASSQGQGSGTEAFF.

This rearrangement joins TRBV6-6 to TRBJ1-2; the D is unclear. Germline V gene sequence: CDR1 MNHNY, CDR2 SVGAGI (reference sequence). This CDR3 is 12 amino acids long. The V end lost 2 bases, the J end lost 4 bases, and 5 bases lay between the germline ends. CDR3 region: CASSYPSYGYTF. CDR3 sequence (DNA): TGTGCCAGCAGTTACCCGTCCTATGGCTACACCTTC.

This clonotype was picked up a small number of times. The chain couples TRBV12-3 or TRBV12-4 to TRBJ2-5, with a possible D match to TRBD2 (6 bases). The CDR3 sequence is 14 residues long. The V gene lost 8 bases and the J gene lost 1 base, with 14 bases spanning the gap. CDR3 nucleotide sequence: TGTGCCAGCGGGGTTGGAGGGTCCCAAGAGACCCAGTACTTC. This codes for CASGVGGSQETQYF.

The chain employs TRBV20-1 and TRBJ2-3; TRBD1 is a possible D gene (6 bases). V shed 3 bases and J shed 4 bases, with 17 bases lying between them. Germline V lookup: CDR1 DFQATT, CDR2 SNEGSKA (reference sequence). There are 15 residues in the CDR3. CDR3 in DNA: TGCAGTGCTAGTTTTCCGGACAGCTCCCCAGATACGCAGTATTTT. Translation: CSASFPDSSPDTQYF.